This T cell receptor (beta chain) was observed in a study of blood T cell repertoires in COVID-19. Study-wide background: Samples came from the United States, Italy and Spain, spanning acute and convalescent COVID-19.

Per the original data handling: By means of reference gene primer amplification, nucleated cell counts were estimated. Profiled with immunoSEQ multiplex PCR; TCRdb holds only in-frame clones, not every one. The V and J calls and clone size were taken over from that table, and D and trimming were inferred from the DNA. The data show about 200,000 clones, with 86% seen just once and over 2% held by the top ten. This clonotype was sampled from a man younger than 40 who had recovered from COVID-19. The specimen sequenced was peripheral blood.

The CDR3 spells CASSQTGGNTGELFF. The CDR3 DNA reads TGTGCCAGCAGTCAAACAGGGGGGAACACCGGGGAGCTGTTTTTT. The rearrangement uses TRBV6-2 or TRBV6-3 and TRBJ2-2; 8 bases align to TRBD1. V dropped 5 bases and J dropped 1; count of bases not matched to a gene: 3. Looked up from germline, CDR1 is MNHEY and CDR2 is SVGEGT. The CDR3 is made up of 15 amino acids.